This TCR beta chain was captured in a study of CXCR3-negative and CXCR3-positive naive CD8 T cells. cDNA libraries for TRB were generated by 5' RACE incorporating UMI labels. Reanalyzing the 5' RACE reads, TCRdb keeps one entry per CDR3 protein, without DNA. The table lists around 140,000 distinct CDR3 sequences. The receptor's source is a human donor in good health. Some clones in this sample may be carry-over from other donors' samples. Sequencing was done on a sample of naive CXCR3- CD8+ T cells from blood. Stated subset: CD45RO-CCR7+CD27+CD95- naive CD8+ T cells lacking CXCR3 (TNR3-).

This CDR3 is CASSFGERGGPSSPTDTQYF. This chain links TRBV7-7 with TRBJ2-3; TCRdb reports TRBD2, a call that lacks DNA to check it against. Germline loops: CDR1 SSHAT, CDR2 FNYEAQ (reference sequence). There are 20 residues in the CDR3.